What follows is one TCR beta chain and its context. This record comes from a study of blood T cells in healthy people across ages. Primed by a sample-barcoded 5' primer and a J-beta primer mix, a second PCR proceeded for roughly 7 to 12 cycles. MiXCR, applied by TCRdb to the 5' RACE reads, yields one record per CDR3 protein. The sample includes roughly 1,000,000 distinct CDR3 sequences, less than 25% seen only once; the top ten take approximately 0.75%. The CDR3 covers 14 residues. Between the trimmed V and J ends, which lost 3 bases and 4 bases, there was a span of 11 bases. Per germline, CDR1 WSHSY and CDR2 SAAADI. These records were also assigned to another study, of T cells of mothers and their children.

This TCR was sampled from a girl aged 2 to 9 in good health. Sequenced material: blood. The rearrangement uses TRBV10-2 and TRBJ2-3; D remains unclear. The CDR3 reads CASSESEDADTQYF. For the CDR3, the DNA is TGCGCCAGCAGTGAAAGTGAAGACGCAGATACGCAGTATTTT.